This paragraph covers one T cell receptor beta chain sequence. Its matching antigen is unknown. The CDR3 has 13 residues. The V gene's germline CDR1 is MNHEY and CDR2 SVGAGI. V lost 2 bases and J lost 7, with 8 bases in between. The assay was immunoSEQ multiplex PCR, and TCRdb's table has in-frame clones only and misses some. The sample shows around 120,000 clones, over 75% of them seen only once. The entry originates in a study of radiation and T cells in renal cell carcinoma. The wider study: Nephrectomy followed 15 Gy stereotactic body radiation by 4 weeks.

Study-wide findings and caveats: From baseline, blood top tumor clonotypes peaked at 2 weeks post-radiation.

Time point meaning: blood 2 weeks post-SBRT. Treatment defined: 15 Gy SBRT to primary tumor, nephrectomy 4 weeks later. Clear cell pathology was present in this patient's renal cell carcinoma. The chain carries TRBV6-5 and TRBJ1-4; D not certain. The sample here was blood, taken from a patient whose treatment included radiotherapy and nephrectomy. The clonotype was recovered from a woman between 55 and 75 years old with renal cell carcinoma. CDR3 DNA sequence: TGTGCCAGCAGTTACAAGGACCGTGAAAAACTGTTTTTT. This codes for CASSYKDREKLFF.